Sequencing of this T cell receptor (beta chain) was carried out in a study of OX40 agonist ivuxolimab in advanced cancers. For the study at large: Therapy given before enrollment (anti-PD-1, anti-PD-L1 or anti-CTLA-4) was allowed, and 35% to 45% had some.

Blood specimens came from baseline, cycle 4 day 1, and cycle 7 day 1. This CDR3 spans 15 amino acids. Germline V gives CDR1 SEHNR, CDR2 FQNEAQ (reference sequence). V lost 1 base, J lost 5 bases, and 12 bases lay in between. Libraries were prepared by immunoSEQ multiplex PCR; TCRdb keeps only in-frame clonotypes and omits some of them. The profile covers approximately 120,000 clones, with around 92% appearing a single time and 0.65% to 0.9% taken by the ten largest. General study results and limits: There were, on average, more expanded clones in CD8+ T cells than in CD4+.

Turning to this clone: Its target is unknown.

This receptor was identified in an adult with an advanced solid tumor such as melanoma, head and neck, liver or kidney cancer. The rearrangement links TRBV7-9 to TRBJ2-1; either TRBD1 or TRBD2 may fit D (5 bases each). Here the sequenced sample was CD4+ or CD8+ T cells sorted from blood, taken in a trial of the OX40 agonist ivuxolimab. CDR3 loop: CASSLGRAGNNEQFF. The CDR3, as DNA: TGTGCCAGCAGCTTAGGGCGGGCAGGGAACAATGAGCAGTTCTTC. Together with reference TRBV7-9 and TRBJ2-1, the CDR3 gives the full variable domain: DTGVSQNPRHKITKRGQNVTFRCDPISEHNRLYWYRQTLGQGPEFLTYFQNEAQLEKSRLLSDRFSAERPKGSFSTLEIQRTEQGDSAMYLCASSLGRAGNNEQFFGPGTRLTVL.